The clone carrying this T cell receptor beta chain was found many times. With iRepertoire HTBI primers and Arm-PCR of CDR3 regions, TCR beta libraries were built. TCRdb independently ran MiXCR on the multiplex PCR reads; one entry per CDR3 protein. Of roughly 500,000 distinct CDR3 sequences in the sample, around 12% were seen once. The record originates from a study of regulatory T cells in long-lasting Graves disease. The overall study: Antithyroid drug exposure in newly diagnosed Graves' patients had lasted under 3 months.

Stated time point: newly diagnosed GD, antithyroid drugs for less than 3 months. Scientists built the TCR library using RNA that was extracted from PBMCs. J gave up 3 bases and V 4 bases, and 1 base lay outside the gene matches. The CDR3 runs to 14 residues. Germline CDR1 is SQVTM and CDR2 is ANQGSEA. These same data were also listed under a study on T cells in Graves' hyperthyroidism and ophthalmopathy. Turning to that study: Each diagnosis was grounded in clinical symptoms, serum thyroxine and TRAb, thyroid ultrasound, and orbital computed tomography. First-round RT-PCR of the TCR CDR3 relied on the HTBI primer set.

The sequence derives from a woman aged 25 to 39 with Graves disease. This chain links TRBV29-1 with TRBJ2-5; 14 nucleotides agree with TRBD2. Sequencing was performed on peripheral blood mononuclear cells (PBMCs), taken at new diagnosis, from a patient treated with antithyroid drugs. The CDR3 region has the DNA TGCAGCGTTGCGACTAGCGGGAGGGAAGAGACCCAGTACTTC. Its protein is CSVATSGREETQYF.